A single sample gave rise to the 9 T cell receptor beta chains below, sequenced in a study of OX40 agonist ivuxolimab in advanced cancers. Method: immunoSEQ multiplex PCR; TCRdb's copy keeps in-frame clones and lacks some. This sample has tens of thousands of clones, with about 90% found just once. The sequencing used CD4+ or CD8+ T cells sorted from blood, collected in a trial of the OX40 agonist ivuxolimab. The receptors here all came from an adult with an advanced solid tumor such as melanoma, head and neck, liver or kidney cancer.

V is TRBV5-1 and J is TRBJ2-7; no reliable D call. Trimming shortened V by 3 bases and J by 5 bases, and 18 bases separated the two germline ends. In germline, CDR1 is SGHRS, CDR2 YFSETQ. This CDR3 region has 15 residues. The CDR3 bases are TGCGCCAGCAGCTGGCTTGTCGGGCCGCATAACGAGCAGTACTTC. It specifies CASSWLVGPHNEQYF.

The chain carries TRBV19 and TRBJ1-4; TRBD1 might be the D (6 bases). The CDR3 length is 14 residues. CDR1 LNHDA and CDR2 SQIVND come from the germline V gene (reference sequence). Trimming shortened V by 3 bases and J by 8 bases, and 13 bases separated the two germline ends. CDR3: CASSMVTRGEKLFF. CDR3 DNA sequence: TGTGCCAGTAGTATGGTAACCAGGGGCGAAAAACTGTTTTTT.

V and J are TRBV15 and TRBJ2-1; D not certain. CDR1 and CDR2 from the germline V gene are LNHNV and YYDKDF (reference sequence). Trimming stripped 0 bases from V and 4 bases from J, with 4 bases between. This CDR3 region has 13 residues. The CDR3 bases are TGTGCCACCAGCAGAGAACGTTACAATGAGCAGTTCTTC. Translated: CATSRERYNEQFF.

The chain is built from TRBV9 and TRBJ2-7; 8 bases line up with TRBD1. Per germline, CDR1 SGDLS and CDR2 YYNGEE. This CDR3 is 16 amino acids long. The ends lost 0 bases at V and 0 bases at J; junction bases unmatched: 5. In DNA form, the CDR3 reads TGTGCCAGCAGCGTAGACTGGACAGGGAGCTCCTACGAGCAGTACTTC. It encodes CASSVDWTGSSYEQYF.

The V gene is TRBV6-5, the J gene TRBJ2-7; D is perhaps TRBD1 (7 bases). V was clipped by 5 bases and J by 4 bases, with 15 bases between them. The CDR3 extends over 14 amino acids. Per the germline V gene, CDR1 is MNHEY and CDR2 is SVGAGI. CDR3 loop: CASSGRTGLYEQYF. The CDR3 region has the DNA TGTGCCAGCAGTGGGCGGACAGGACTATACGAGCAGTACTTC.

CDR3 sequence: CASSEGASQYF. In nucleotides, the CDR3 is TGTGCCAGCAGTGAGGGAGCGAGTCAGTATTTT. The chain carries TRBV25-1 and TRBJ2-3; tentatively, D is TRBD2 (5 bases). Germline CDR1 reads MGHDK; CDR2 reads SYGVNS. V shed 3 bases and J shed 12 bases, with 10 bases lying between them. The CDR3 runs 11 residues.

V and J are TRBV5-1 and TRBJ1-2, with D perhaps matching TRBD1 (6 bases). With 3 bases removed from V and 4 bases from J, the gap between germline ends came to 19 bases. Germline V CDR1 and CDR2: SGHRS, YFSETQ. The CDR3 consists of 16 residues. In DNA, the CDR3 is TGCGCCAGCAGCTCCGGGACACTTAATCCATCCTATGGCTACACCTTC. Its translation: CASSSGTLNPSYGYTF.

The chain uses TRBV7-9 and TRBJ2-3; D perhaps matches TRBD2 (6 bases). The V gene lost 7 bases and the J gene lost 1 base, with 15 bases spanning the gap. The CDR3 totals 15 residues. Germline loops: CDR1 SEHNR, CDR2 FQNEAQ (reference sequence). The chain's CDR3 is CASKRSGSGTDTQYF. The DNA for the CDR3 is TGTGCCAGCAAGAGGAGCGGGTCGGGCACAGATACGCAGTATTTT.

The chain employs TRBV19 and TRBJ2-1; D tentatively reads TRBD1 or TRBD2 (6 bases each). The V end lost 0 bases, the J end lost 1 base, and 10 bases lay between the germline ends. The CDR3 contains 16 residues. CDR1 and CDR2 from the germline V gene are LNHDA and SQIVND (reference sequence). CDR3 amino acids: CASSIDRGGSYNEQFF. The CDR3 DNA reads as TGTGCCAGTAGTATAGATCGAGGGGGGTCCTACAATGAGCAGTTCTTC.